This T cell receptor (beta chain) appears in the sequencing data of a study of human T cells and chemical hapten exposure. As for the study in general: DPC 0.01% went on the upper back by patch test, with reading at 6 days. Per-sample TCR yield variability stemmed mainly from small pooled library volume differences.

Methods used by the authors: Sampled TCR counts reached a median of approximately 100,000 per sample, with values ranging from roughly 23,224 to 700,000. Via MiXCR, TCRdb re-called the RACE reads, giving one row per CDR3 protein. These V and J calls originate from TCRdb's pipeline instead of the authors' own analysis. The profile shows 95,000 or so distinct CDR3 sequences, 10% to 12% of them singletons. The CDR3 sequence is 16 residues long. The germline CDR1 and CDR2 sequences are SGHTA and FQGNSA. V lost 0 bases, J lost 4 bases, and 7 bases stayed unmatched. In this sample, this clonotype turned up a few times. Time point given: patch test 2, 6 weeks after DPC sensitization. As to treatment: therapeutic diphenylcyclopropenone sensitization with weekly scalp DPC.

The chain couples TRBV7-2 to TRBJ1-1; 8 positions agree with TRBD1. This TCR came from a woman between 40 and 55 years old with alopecia areata. Some clones in this sample may be carry-over from other donors' samples. The material sequenced was whole blood, taken in connection with sensitization to the hapten diphenylcyclopropenone (DPC). CDR3 bases: TGTGCCAGCAGCTTAGCGCCGACAGGGGCCAGCACTGAAGCTTTCTTT. It yields the protein CASSLAPTGASTEAFF.